Listed here is a single T cell receptor beta chain. Its target antigen remains unknown. Base qualities are not recorded, but no much larger clone differs from it by a single base. V loses 7 bases of germline sequence and J loses 10 bases, and the interval between the two ends is 17 bases. Measured from the cysteine to the phenylalanine, the CDR3 is 13 residues long. Only the CDR3 DNA stays, 39 bases, in frame from base 1. The germline V gene specifies SNHLY as CDR1 and FYNNEI as CDR2. The data were obtained in a study of Tregs in tolerant kidney transplant recipients (dated by TCRdb to the late 2010s). General notes on the study: Additional Treg samples were obtained from an approximately three-day mixed lymphocyte reaction with belatacept, in some cases followed by a roughly 5-day donor restimulation, before recipient CD4+CD25+CD127- cells were sorted. During sorting of primary belatacept mixed lymphocyte reaction cultures, recipient cells were distinguished from donor cells with antibodies. The study used TCRbeta sequencing to identify donor-specific regulatory T cells before combined kidney and bone marrow transplantation, then tracked those cells after transplant. Several methods of expanding Tregs specific for an allogeneic donor were compared by TCRbeta repertoire sequencing in 3 healthy controls. Study-wide findings and limitations: The most biologically relevant and donor-specific TCRbeta repertoire appeared to be identified by expanding Tregs with activated donor B cells. Although technical replication error seemed to be minimal, the question of biological reproducibility was not addressed directly. Because the study included only a small number of patients, the results must be confirmed in larger populations and under other immunosuppression protocols.

Healthy control blood came either as purchased buffy coats or from healthy volunteers. Healthy control blood was separated into PBMCs by Ficoll density gradient and cryopreserved, and patient PBMCs were collected both before and after transplant. For TCRbeta CDR3 sequencing, genomic DNA was extracted from sorted cells using the QIAGEN DNeasy Blood and Tissue Kit. High-throughput TCRbeta CDR3 sequencing, which included PCR amplification with bias correction and internal controls, was done commercially through immunoSEQ. The original pipeline was this. Unique productive TCRbeta sequences were defined by CDR3 nucleotide sequence where primers matched, otherwise by CDR3 amino acid sequence with Vbeta and Jbeta genes. Donor-reactive sequences were defined as at least 5-fold expanded in CFSE-low cells versus unstimulated cells, with frequency of at least 0.01% in CFSE-low cells. Repertoire divergence was quantified by Jensen-Shannon divergence calculated from the top 100 TCRbeta sequences ranked by frequency. For samples with multiple sequencing runs, sorting error was corrected in each run separately before the runs were combined. Imported from immuneACCESS, the table was reduced by TCRdb to in-frame sequences with V and J called. These copies leave out some clones; in studies compared against another copy, an unresolved V gene accounts for under half, and the cause of the remainder is not known. V, J and clone size are taken as reported in that table, and D and trimming were inferred from the DNA itself. Here the sample has around 21,000 clones; roughly 65% occur a single time. The ten largest clones represent about 3.5% of the sample.

The rearranged chain carries TRBV2 and TRBJ1-5; the D gene identity is not certain. The TCR comes from a human donor in good health. The source material was Tregs from blood cultured with allogeneic cells. CDR3 reads: CASTPNQVSPQHF. Here is the DNA: TGTGCCAGCACCCCAAATCAGGTCAGCCCCCAGCATTTT.